This T cell receptor beta chain was found in a study of a mutant IDH1 vaccine in newly diagnosed glioma. About the research overall: Before enrollment, the patients had been treated with radiotherapy alone, temozolomide alone, or both together. Most of them had received both.

Clones were sequenced by immunoSEQ multiplex PCR, and TCRdb holds only the in-frame ones, with some missing. The sample consists of about 92,000 clones, about 80% of them appearing once. The CDR3 is made up of 16 amino acids. The V gene's germline CDR1 is SGHRS and CDR2 YFSETQ. V lost 1 base, J lost 0 bases, and 11 bases lay in between. Time point defined: baseline, week 1 (first vaccination visit). The treatment is: pre-vaccination baseline after standard-of-care therapy. The sequenced sample was PBMCs, obtained from a glioma patient treated with radiotherapy, temozolomide or both. The TCR originated in a woman between 45 and 60 years old with glioma. The rearrangement links TRBV5-1 to TRBJ1-3; D unclear. The CDR3, as DNA: TGCGCCAGCAGCTTGTCGGCCAGAAGCTCTGGAAACACCATATATTTT. It yields the protein CASSLSARSSGNTIYF.